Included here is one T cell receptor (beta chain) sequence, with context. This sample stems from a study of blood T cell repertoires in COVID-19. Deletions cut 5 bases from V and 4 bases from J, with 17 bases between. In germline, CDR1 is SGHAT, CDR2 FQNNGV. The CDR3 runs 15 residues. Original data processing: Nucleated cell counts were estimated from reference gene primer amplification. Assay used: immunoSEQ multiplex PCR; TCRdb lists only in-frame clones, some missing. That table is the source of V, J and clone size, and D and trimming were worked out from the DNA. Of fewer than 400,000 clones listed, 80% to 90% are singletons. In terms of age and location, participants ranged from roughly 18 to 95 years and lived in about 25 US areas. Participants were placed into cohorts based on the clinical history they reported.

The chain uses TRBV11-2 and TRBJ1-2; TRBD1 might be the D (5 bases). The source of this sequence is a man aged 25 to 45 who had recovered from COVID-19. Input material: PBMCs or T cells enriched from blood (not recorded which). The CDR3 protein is CASSPRPGPSYGYTF. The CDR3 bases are TGTGCCAGCAGCCCCCGACCAGGGCCCTCCTATGGCTACACCTTC.